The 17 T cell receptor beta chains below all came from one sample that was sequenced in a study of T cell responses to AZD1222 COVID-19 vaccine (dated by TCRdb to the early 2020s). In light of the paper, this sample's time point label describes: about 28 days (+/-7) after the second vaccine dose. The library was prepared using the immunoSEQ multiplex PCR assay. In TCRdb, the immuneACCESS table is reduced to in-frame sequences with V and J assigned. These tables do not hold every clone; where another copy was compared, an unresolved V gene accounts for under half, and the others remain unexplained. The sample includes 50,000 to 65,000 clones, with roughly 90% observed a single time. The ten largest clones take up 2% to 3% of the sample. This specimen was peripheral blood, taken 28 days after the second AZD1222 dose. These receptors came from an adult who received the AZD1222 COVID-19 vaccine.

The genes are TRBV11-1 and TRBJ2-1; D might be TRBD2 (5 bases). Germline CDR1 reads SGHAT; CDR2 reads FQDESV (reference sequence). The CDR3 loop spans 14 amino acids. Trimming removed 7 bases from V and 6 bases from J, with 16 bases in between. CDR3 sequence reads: CASTPPGSGNEQFF. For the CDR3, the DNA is TGTGCCAGCACCCCCCCGGGATCAGGCAATGAGCAGTTCTTC.

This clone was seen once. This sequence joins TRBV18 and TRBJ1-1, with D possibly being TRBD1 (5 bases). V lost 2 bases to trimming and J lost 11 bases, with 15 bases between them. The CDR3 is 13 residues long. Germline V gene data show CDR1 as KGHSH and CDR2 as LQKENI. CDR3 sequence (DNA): TGTGCCAGCTCACCATGGGGGAAAGAATTGGCTTTCTTT. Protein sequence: CASSPWGKELAFF.

The CDR3: CASSQGLAGAINTEAFF. CDR3 bases: TGTGCCAGCAGCCAAGGGCTGGCGGGGGCGATTAACACTGAAGCTTTCTTT. J is TRBJ1-1 and V is TRBV3-1 (or the pseudogene TRBV3-2), with a weak D call TRBD1 (6 bases). Between the trimmed V and J ends, which lost 1 base and 2 bases, there was a span of 17 bases. Germline-derived CDR1 and CDR2 are LGHDT and YNNKEL (reference sequence). The CDR3 contains 17 residues.

The CDR3 sequence: CASSLLGTQRGGEQFF. The CDR3 DNA reads TGTGCCAGCAGTTTATTAGGGACCCAGAGGGGGGGCGAGCAGTTCTTC. This sequence joins TRBV27 and TRBJ2-1, with D possibly TRBD2 on 7 matching bases. Germline CDR1 MNHEY, CDR2 SMNVEV (reference sequence). This CDR3 spans 16 amino acids. V dropped 1 base and J dropped 10 bases, with 20 bases sitting between them.

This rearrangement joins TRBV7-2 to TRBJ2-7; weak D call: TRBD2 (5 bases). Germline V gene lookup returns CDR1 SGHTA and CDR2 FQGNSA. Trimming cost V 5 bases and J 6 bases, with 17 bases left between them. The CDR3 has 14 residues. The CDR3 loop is CASSPRAGAGEQYF. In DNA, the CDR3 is TGTGCCAGCAGCCCCCGGGCGGGTGCAGGCGAGCAGTACTTC.

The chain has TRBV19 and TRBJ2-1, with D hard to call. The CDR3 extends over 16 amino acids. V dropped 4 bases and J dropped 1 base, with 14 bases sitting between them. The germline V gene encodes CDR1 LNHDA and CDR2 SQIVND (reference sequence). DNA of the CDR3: TGTGCCAGTAGTAACCGGCGCAGGTCGTCCTACAATGAGCAGTTCTTC. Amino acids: CASSNRRRSSYNEQFF.

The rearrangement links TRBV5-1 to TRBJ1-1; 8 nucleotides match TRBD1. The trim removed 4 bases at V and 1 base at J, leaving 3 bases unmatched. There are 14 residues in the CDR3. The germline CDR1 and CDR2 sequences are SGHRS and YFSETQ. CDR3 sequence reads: CASSRGQENTEAFF. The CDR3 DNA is TGCGCCAGCAGCCGGGGACAGGAGAACACTGAAGCTTTCTTT.

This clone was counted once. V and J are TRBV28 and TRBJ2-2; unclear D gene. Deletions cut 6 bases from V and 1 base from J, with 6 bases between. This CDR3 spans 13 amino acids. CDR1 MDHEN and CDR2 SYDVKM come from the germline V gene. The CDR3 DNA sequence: TGTGCCAGCAGCCTTCTGAACACCGGGGAGCTGTTTTTT. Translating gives CASSLLNTGELFF. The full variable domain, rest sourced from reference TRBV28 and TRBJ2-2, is DVKVTQSSRYLVKRTGEKVFLECVQDMDHENMFWYRQDPGLGLRLIYFSYDVKMKEKGDIPEGYSVSREKKERFSLILESASTNQTSMYLCASSLLNTGELFFGEGSRLTVL.

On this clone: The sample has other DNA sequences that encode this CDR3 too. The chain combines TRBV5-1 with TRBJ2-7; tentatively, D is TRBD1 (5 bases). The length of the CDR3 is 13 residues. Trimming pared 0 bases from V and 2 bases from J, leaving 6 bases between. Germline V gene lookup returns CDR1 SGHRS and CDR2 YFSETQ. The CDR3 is CASSLGGTYEQYF. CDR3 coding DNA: TGCGCCAGCAGCTTGGGGGGCACCTACGAGCAGTACTTC.

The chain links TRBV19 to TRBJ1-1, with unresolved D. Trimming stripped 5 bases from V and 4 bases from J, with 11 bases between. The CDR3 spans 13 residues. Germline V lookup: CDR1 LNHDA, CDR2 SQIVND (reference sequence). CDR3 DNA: TGTGCCAGTAGTGGCGTCCCAAGCACTGAAGCTTTCTTT. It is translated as CASSGVPSTEAFF.

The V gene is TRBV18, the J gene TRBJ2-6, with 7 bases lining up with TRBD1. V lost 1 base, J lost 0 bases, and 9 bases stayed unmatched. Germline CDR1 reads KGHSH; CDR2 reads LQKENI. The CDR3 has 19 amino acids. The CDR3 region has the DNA TGTGCCAGCTCACCACTCCCGGGACAGATAGACTCTGGGGCCAACGTCCTGACTTTC. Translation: CASSPLPGQIDSGANVLTF.

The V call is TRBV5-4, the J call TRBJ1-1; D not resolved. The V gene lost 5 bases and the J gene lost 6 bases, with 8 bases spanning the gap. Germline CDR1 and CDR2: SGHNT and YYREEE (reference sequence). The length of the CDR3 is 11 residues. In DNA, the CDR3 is TGTGCCAGCAGAGGCGGCTCTGAAGCTTTCTTT. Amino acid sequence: CASRGGSEAFF.

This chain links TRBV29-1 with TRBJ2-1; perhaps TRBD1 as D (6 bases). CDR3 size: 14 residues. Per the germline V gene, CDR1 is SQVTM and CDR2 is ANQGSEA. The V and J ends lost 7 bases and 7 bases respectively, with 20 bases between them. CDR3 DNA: TGCAGCGGGACACAGGGAAGGGATTTGAATGAGCAGTTCTTC. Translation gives CSGTQGRDLNEQFF.

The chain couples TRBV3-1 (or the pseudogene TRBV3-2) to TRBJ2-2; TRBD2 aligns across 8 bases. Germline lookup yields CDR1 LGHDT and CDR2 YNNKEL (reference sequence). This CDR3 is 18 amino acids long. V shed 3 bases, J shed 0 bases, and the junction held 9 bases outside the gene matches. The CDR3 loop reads CASSHGTRTIANTGELFF. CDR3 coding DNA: TGTGCCAGCAGCCACGGGACTAGGACAATCGCGAACACCGGGGAGCTGTTTTTT.

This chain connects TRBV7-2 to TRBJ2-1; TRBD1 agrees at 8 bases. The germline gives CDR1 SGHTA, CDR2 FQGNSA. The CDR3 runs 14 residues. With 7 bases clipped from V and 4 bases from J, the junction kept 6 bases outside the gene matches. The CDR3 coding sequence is TGTGCCAGCATCAAGGACAGGGCATACAATGAGCAGTTCTTC. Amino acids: CASIKDRAYNEQFF.

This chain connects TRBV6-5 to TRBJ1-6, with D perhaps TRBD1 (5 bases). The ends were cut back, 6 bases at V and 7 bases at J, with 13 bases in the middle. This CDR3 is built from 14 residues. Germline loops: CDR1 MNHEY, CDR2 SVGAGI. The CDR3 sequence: CASRGDRVNSPLHF. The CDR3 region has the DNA TGTGCCAGCAGGGGAGACAGAGTCAATTCACCCCTCCACTTT.

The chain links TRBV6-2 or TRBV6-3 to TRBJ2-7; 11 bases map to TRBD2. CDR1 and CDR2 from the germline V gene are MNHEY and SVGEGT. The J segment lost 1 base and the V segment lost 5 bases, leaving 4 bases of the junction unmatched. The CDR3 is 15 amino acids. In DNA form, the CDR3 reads TGTGCCAGCAGTACCCTAGCGGGAGGATCCTACGAGCAGTACTTC. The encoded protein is CASSTLAGGSYEQYF.